This T cell receptor beta chain originates from a study of tumor-infiltrating lymphocytes in localized non-small cell lung cancer. The CDR3 is 13 residues long. Germline assignment: CDR1 SGDLS and CDR2 YYNGEE. The ends lost 4 bases at V and 3 bases at J; junction bases unmatched: 3. Regarding this clone: Its specificity is not known.

Study-level findings and limits: Compared with uninvolved lung, tumors showed higher T cell infiltration by TCRbeta sequencing.

Repertoires were generated with immunoSEQ multiplex PCR, while TCRdb's copy carries only in-frame clones and drops some. The table records 10,000 to 15,000 clones, less than 75% of them present only once. Sequenced: uninvolved lung tissue not adjacent to the tumor. The TCR originated in a human donor with non-small cell lung cancer. The chain is built from TRBV9 and TRBJ1-2; TRBD1 aligns across 7 bases. CDR3 nucleotides: TGTGCCAGCAGCCCTGGGACAGACTATGGCTACACCTTC. It codes for CASSPGTDYGYTF.